The 26 T cell receptor beta chains listed next were all sequenced from one sample in a study of T cells expressing NK-cell markers. For each CDR3 protein, TCRdb gives one entry from its re-call of the 5' RACE reads, without DNA. The sample table sets out around 470,000 distinct CDR3 sequences. The sequencing input was blood T cells: a sorted CD56 or NKG2C T cell subset, CD4+ or CD8+ T cells, or bulk PBMC T cells (not recorded which). The receptors were sampled from a woman in her forties or fifties in good health.

The chain links TRBV3-1 to TRBJ2-2; TCRdb proposes TRBD1, but this gene call is untestable without DNA. The CDR3 loop spans 18 amino acids. Germline-derived CDR1 and CDR2 are LGHDT and YNNKEL (reference sequence). CDR3 in amino acids: CASSQDPFWEGGAGELFF.

The chain combines TRBV6-1 with TRBJ2-2; TCRdb designates TRBD2, a call that cannot be tested without DNA. The CDR3 consists of 15 residues. Per the germline V gene, CDR1 is MNHNS and CDR2 is SASEGT. The CDR3: CASSERTSYPGELFF.

This chain connects TRBV30 to TRBJ1-1; TCRdb outputs TRBD1, but without DNA this stays unchecked. The germline V gene has CDR1 GTSNPN and CDR2 SVGIG (reference sequence). The CDR3 length is 11 residues. CDR3 amino acids: CAWSVDREAFF.

The chain combines TRBV5-1 with TRBJ2-6; TCRdb selects TRBD1, and the lack of DNA leaves this call unchecked. CDR1 is SGHRS, CDR2 YFSETQ, per germline. This CDR3 has 16 amino acids. The CDR3 sequence is CASSFQGGTGANVLTF. The variable domain in full, completed from reference TRBV5-1 and TRBJ2-6, reads KAGVTQTPRYLIKTRGQQVTLSCSPISGHRSVSWYQQTPGQGLQFLFEYFSETQRNKGNFPGRFSGRQFSNSRSEMNVSTLELGDSALYLCASSFQGGTGANVLTFGAGSRLTVL.

This rearrangement joins TRBV12-3 or TRBV12-4 to TRBJ2-3; TCRdb's D call of TRBD2 is untestable without DNA. The CDR3 is 16 amino acids. The CDR3 loop is CASSLGTSPSTDTQYF.

V gene TRBV25-1 combines with J gene TRBJ1-1. Germline V gene lookup returns CDR1 MGHDK and CDR2 SYGVNS. The CDR3 sequence is 14 residues long. The CDR3: CASSESVFNTEAFF.

The chain has TRBV11-2 and TRBJ2-1; absent DNA, TCRdb's TRBD2 call cannot be checked. The CDR3 consists of 17 residues. Germline CDR1 is SGHAT and CDR2 is FQNNGV. CDR3 sequence reads: CASSLGRTSGRGDEQFF.

This chain connects TRBV4-1 to TRBJ2-5; the D call from TCRdb, TRBD2, cannot be confirmed without DNA. Germline V gives CDR1 MGHRA, CDR2 YSYEKL. The CDR3 is 16 amino acids. The chain's CDR3 is CASSQDPGREEETQYF.

The V and J genes are TRBV20-1 and TRBJ1-5; lacking DNA, the TRBD1 call made by TCRdb goes unchecked. CDR3 size: 16 residues. Germline CDR1 is DFQATT and CDR2 is SNEGSKA (reference sequence). The CDR3 loop reads CSARRDIGQGSQPQHF.

The CDR3 loop reads CASSQVGGENQPQHF. The gene calls are TRBV5-1 and TRBJ1-5; the TRBD1 assignment by TCRdb is unverifiable without DNA. The germline CDR1 and CDR2 sequences are SGHRS and YFSETQ. The CDR3 is 15 amino acids.

V usage is TRBV29-1 and J usage is TRBJ2-3; the TCRdb D gene call, TRBD2, has no DNA to confirm it. Looked up from germline, CDR1 is SQVTM and CDR2 is ANQGSEA. The CDR3 runs to 15 residues. The CDR3 loop reads CSVLDSGSFTDTQYF.

V usage is TRBV29-1 and J usage is TRBJ1-1; with no DNA, the TCRdb D assignment of TRBD1 cannot be verified. The CDR3 spans 15 residues. The germline V gene encodes CDR1 SQVTM and CDR2 ANQGSEA. The CDR3 sequence: CSVAGHLQADTEAFF.

The chain is built from TRBV6-5 and TRBJ2-3. Germline-derived CDR1 and CDR2 are MNHEY and SVGAGI. The CDR3 has 13 residues. The CDR3 sequence: CASSAVRLGTQYF.

CDR3 sequence reads: CASSRVSYEQYF. The chain combines TRBV5-6 with TRBJ2-7. CDR3 length: 12 amino acids. CDR1 and CDR2 from the germline V gene are SGHDT and YYEEEE.

The chain has TRBV15 and TRBJ2-1. The length of the CDR3 is 13 residues. Germline CDR1 and CDR2: LNHNV and YYDKDF (reference sequence). The CDR3 is CATSRVAGGEQFF. Complete variable domain (other parts from reference TRBV15 and TRBJ2-1): DAMVIQNPRYQVTQFGKPVTLSCSQTLNHNVMYWYQQKSSQAPKLLFHYYDKDFNNEADTPDNFQSRRPNTSFCFLDIRSPGLGDTAMYLCATSRVAGGEQFFGPGTRLTVL.

The chain has TRBV12-5 and TRBJ2-1. Germline CDR1 reads LGHNT; CDR2 reads FRNRAP. The CDR3 totals 16 residues. The CDR3 is CASGLQPQSSYNEQFF.

V usage is TRBV28 and J usage is TRBJ1-5; TCRdb outputs TRBD1, but without DNA this stays unchecked. CDR1 and CDR2 (germline): MDHEN, SYDVKM. CDR3 length equals 15 residues. CDR3 sequence: CASRLKGGGDQPQHF.

The genes are TRBV29-1 and TRBJ2-1; as DNA is missing, the TRBD2 call by TCRdb cannot be tested. Per germline, CDR1 SQVTM and CDR2 ANQGSEA. The CDR3 has 15 residues. CDR3 region: CSVRKTGTRDNEQFF.

The J gene is TRBJ2-2, the V gene TRBV30. The germline V gene has CDR1 GTSNPN and CDR2 SVGIG (reference sequence). The CDR3 extends over 13 amino acids. The CDR3 loop is CAWTGIPAGELFF.

The chain combines TRBV11-1 with TRBJ2-3; without DNA, the TCRdb call of TRBD1 cannot be checked. The CDR3 length is 16 residues. The germline V gene encodes CDR1 SGHAT and CDR2 FQDESV (reference sequence). The CDR3 protein is CASSLTAGQGTDTQYF.

The chain couples TRBV30 to TRBJ2-7. This CDR3 spans 13 amino acids. Germline V gene sequence: CDR1 GTSNPN, CDR2 SVGIG (reference sequence). CDR3 loop: CAWSGLPSYEQYF. Filled out from reference TRBV30 and TRBJ2-7, the complete variable domain reads SQTIHQWPATLVQPVGSPLSLECTVEGTSNPNLYWYRQAAGRGLQLLFYSVGIGQISSEVPQNLSASRPQDRQFILSSKKLLLSDSGFYLCAWSGLPSYEQYFGPGTRLTVT.

This chain links TRBV12-3 or TRBV12-4 with TRBJ2-7; the D call of TRBD2 rests on TCRdb alone, since no DNA is present to check it. The CDR3 runs to 15 residues. The CDR3 protein is CASTLRAGGTYEQYF.

The V gene is TRBV7-8, the J gene TRBJ2-2; the D call from TCRdb, TRBD1, cannot be confirmed without DNA. This CDR3 is 16 amino acids long. CDR1 and CDR2 from the germline V gene are SGHVS and FQNEAQ. The CDR3 is CASSLGTGLSTGELFF.

V is TRBV29-1 and J is TRBJ1-4; TCRdb's D call of TRBD1 is untestable without DNA. From germline, CDR1 is SQVTM and CDR2 ANQGSEA. The CDR3 consists of 15 residues. CDR3 protein: CSVSSAGATNEKLFF.

The V gene is TRBV5-6, the J gene TRBJ1-5; TCRdb selects TRBD1, and the lack of DNA leaves this call unchecked. CDR1 SGHDT and CDR2 YYEEEE come from the germline V gene. This CDR3 contains 15 residues. CDR3 amino acids: CASSSGDRSHQPQHF.

The chain is built from TRBV7-9 and TRBJ2-3; TCRdb indicates TRBD1, and absent DNA this call remains unverified. CDR3 length equals 15 residues. Germline values: CDR1 SEHNR, CDR2 FQNEAQ (reference sequence). The CDR3 here is CASSLGRVAADTQYF.